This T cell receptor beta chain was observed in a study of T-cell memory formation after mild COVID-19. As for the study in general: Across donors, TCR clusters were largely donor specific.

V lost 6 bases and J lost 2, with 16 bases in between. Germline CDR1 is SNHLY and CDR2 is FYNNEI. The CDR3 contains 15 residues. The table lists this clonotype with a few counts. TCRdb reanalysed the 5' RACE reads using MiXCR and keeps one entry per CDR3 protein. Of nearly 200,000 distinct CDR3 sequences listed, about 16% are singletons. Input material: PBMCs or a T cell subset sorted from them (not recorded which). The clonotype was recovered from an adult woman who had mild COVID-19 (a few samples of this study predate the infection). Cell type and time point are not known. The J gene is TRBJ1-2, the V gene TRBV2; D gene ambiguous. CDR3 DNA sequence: TGTGCCAGCAGGTGGGCCCCTCGGGAGAACTATGGCTACACCTTC. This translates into CASRWAPRENYGYTF.